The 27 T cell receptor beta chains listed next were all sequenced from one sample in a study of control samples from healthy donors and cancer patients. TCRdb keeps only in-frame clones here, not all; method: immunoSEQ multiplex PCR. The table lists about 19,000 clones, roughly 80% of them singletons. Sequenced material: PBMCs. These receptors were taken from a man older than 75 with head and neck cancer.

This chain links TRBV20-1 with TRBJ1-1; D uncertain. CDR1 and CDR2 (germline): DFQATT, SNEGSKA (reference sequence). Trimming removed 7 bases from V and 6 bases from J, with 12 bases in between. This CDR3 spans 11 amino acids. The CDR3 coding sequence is TGCAGTGTTCAGACCAGCGCTGAAGCTTTCTTT. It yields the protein CSVQTSAEAFF.

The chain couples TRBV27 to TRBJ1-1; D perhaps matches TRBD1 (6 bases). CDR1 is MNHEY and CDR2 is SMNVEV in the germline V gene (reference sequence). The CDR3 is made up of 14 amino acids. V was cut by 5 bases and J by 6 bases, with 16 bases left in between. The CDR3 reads CASSLGGQIPEAFF. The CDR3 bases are TGTGCCAGCAGTCTAGGGGGACAAATCCCTGAAGCTTTCTTT.

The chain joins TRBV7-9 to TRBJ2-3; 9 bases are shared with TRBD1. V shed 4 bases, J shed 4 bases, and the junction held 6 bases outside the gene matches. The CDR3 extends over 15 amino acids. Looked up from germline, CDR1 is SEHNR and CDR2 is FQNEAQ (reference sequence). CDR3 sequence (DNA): TGTGCCAGCAGCTCAGGACAGGGGTGGGCAGATACGCAGTATTTT. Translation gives CASSSGQGWADTQYF.

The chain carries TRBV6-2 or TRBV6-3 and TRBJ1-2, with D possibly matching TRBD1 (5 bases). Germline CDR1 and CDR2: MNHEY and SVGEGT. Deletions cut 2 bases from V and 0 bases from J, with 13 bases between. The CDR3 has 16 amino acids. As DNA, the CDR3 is TGTGCCAGCAGTTACGCGGGGGAACGTTCTAACTATGGCTACACCTTC. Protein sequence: CASSYAGERSNYGYTF.

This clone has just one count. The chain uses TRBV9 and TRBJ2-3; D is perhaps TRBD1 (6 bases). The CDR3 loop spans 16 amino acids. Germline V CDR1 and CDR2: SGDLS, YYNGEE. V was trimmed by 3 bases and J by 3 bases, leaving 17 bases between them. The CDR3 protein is CASSAKWDMPTDTQYF. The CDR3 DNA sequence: TGTGCCAGCAGCGCAAAATGGGACATGCCAACAGATACGCAGTATTTT.

Here the CDR3 DNA reads TGTGCCAGCAGCGTAGTTTCATCTAACTATGGCTACACCTTC. This encodes CASSVVSSNYGYTF. This sequence joins TRBV9 and TRBJ1-2; D ambiguous. CDR1 and CDR2 from the germline V gene are SGDLS and YYNGEE. Trimming took 0 bases from V and 0 from J, leaving 6 bases between them. The CDR3 contains 14 residues.

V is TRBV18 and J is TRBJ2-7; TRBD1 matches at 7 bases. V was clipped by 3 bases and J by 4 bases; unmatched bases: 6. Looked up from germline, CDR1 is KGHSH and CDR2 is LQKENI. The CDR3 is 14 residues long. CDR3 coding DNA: TGTGCCAGCTCACCCAGGACAGGCTATTACGAGCAGTACTTC. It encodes CASSPRTGYYEQYF.

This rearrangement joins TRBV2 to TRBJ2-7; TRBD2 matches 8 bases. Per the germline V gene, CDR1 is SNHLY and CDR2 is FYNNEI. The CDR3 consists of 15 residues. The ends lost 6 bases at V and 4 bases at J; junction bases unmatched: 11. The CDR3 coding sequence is TGTGCCAGCAGGCGGGTAGCGGGGAGCTTATACGAGCAGTACTTC. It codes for CASRRVAGSLYEQYF.

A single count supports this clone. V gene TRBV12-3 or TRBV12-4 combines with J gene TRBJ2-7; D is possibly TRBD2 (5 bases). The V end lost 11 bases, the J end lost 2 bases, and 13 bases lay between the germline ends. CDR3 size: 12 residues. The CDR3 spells CAVGGGTYEQYF. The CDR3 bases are TGTGCCGTCGGAGGCGGAACCTACGAGCAGTACTTC.

DNA for the CDR3: TGTGCCAGCAGCCACAGACAGGGTTCCTTAGGCTACACCTTC. Residues: CASSHRQGSLGYTF. The chain uses TRBV3-1 (or the pseudogene TRBV3-2) and TRBJ1-2; 7 bases align to TRBD1. This CDR3 has 14 residues. Trimming took 3 bases from V and 8 from J; bases not matched to a gene: 9. The germline V gene has CDR1 LGHDT and CDR2 YNNKEL (reference sequence).

The CDR3 DNA is TGTGCCAGCAGCTTAACGGACAACACTGAAGCTTTCTTT. As protein: CASSLTDNTEAFF. V is TRBV7-9 and J is TRBJ1-1, with D unresolved. Germline loops: CDR1 SEHNR, CDR2 FQNEAQ (reference sequence). V shed 2 bases and J shed 2 bases, with 6 bases lying between them. This CDR3 is 13 amino acids long.

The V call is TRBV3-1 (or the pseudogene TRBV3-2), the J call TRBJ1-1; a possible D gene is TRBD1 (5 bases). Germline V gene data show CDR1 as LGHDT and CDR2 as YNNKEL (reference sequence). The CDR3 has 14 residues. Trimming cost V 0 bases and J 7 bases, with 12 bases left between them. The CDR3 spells CASSQERDRGEAFF. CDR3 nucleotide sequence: TGTGCCAGCAGCCAAGAAAGGGATAGGGGTGAAGCTTTCTTT.

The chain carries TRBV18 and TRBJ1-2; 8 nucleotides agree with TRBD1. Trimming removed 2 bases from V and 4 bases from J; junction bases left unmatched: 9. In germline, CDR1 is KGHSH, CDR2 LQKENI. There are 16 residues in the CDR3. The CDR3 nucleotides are TGTGCCAGCTCACCATGGGACGACGGACAGGGCTATGGCTACACCTTC. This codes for CASSPWDDGQGYGYTF. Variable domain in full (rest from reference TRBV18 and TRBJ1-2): NAGVMQNPRHLVRRRGQEARLRCSPMKGHSHVYWYRQLPEEGLKFMVYLQKENIIDESGMPKERFSAEFPKEGPSILRIQQVVRGDSAAYFCASSPWDDGQGYGYTFGSGTRLTVV.

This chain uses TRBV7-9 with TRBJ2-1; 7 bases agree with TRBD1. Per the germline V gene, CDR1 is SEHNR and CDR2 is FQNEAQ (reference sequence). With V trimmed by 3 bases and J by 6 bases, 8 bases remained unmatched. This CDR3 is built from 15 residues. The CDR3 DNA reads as TGTGCCAGCAGCTTTGGGGGACAGCGCGCCAATGAGCAGTTCTTC. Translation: CASSFGGQRANEQFF.

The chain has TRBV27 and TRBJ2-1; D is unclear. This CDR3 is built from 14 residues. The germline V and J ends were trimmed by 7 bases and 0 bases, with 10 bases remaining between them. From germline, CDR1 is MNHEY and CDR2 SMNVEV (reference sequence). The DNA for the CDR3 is TGTGCCAGCATGGACCTTAGCTCCTACAATGAGCAGTTCTTC. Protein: CASMDLSSYNEQFF.

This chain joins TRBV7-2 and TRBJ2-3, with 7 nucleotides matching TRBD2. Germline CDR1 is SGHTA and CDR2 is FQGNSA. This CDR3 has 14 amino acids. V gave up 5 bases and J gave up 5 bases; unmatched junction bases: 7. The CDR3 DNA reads TGTGCCAGCAGCCCAGCTAGCGGAAGAGATACGCAGTATTTT. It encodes CASSPASGRDTQYF.

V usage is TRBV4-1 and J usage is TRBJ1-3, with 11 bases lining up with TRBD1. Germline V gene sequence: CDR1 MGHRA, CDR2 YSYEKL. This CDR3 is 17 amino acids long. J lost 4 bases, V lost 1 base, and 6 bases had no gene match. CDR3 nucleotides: TGCGCCAGCAGCCAAGTACCAGGGACAGGGGGAGGAAACACCATATATTTT. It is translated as CASSQVPGTGGGNTIYF.

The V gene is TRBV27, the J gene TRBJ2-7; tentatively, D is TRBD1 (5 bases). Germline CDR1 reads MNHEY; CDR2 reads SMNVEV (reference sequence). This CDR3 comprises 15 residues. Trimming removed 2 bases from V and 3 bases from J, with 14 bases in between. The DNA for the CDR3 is TGTGCCAGCAGTTTAACAGGAGTGGGTTACTACGAGCAGTACTTC. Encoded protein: CASSLTGVGYYEQYF.

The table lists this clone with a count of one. CDR3 nucleotide sequence: TGTGCCAGCTCGATGGGCCTGAACACTGAAGCTTTCTTT. Translated: CASSMGLNTEAFF. The J gene is TRBJ1-1, the V gene TRBV18, with no clear D. The CDR3 totals 13 residues. Trimming removed 6 bases from V and 0 bases from J, with 8 bases in between. The germline V gene encodes CDR1 KGHSH and CDR2 LQKENI. Supplemented by reference TRBV18 and TRBJ1-1, the full variable domain reads NAGVMQNPRHLVRRRGQEARLRCSPMKGHSHVYWYRQLPEEGLKFMVYLQKENIIDESGMPKERFSAEFPKEGPSILRIQQVVRGDSAAYFCASSMGLNTEAFFGQGTRLTVV.

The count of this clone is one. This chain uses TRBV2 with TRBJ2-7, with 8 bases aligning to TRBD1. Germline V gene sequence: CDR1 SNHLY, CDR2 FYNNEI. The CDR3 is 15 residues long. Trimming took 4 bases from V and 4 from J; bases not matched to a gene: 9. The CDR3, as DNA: TGTGCCAGCAGTGGAGAAGGACAGGGTCGTTACGAGCAGTACTTC. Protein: CASSGEGQGRYEQYF.

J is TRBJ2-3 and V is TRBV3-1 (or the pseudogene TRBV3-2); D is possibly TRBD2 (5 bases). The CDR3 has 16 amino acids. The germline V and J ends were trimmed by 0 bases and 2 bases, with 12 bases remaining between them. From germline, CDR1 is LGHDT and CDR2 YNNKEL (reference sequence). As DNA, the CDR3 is TGTGCCAGCAGCCAAGATACGACTACCCTCACAGATACGCAGTATTTT. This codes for CASSQDTTTLTDTQYF.

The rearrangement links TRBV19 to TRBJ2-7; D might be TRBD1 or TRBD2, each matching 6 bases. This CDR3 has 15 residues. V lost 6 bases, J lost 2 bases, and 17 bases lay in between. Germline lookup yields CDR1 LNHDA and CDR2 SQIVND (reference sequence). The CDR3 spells CASSATTGATYEQYF. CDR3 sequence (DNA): TGTGCCAGTAGCGCGACAACGGGGGCCACCTACGAGCAGTACTTC.

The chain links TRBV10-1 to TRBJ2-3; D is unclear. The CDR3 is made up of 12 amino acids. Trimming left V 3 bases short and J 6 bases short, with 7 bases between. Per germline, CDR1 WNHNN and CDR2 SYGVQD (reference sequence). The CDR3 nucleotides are TGCGCCAGCAGTGATAATATGGATACGCAGTATTTT. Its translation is CASSDNMDTQYF.

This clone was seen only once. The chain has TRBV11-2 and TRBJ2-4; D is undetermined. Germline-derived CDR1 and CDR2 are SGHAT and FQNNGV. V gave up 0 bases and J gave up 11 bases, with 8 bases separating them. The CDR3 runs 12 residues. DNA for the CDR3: TGTGCCAGCAGCTTAGATTTTAGGTTTCAGTACTTC. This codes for CASSLDFRFQYF.

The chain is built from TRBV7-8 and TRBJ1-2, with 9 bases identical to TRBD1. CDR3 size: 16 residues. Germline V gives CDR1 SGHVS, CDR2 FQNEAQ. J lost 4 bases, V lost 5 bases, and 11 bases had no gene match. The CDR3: CASSQTVGQGRYGYTF. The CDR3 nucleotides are TGTGCCAGCAGCCAAACCGTTGGACAGGGGCGCTATGGCTACACCTTC.

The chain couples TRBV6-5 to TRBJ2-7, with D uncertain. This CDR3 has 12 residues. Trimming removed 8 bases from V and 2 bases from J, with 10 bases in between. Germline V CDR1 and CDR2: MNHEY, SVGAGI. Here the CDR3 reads CASRAPAYEQYF. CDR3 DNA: TGTGCCAGCCGAGCCCCCGCCTACGAGCAGTACTTC.

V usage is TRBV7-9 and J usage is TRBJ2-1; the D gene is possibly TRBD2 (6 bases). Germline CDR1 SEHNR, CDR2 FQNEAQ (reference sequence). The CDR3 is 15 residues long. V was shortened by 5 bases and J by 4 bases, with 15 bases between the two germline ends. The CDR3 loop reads CASSPLLRGYNEQFF. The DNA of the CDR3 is TGTGCCAGCAGCCCCCTCCTGCGGGGTTACAATGAGCAGTTCTTC.